This passage covers 27 T cell receptor beta chains from one sample sequenced in a study of T cell responses to AZD1222 COVID-19 vaccine. Clones were read by immunoSEQ multiplex PCR, and TCRdb kept only the in-frame ones, dropping some. Of about 160,000 clones in the sample, just over 90% were seen once. The sample was peripheral blood, taken on day 0 of MenACWY control vaccination. These receptors all come from an adult in good health.

The chain employs TRBV6-2 or TRBV6-3 and TRBJ2-3; possibly TRBD2 for D (5 bases). Germline-derived CDR1 and CDR2 are MNHEY and SVGEGT. V gave up 4 bases and J gave up 2 bases, with 16 bases separating them. The CDR3 contains 16 residues. CDR3 region: CASSLDTGSYTDTQYF. Here the CDR3 DNA reads TGTGCCAGCAGTTTAGATACGGGGTCCTACACAGATACGCAGTATTTT.

The rearrangement joins TRBV2 to TRBJ1-5; TRBD1 might be the D (5 bases). The V end lost 4 bases, the J end lost 7 bases, and 11 bases lay between the germline ends. The CDR3 runs to 13 residues. Looked up from germline, CDR1 is SNHLY and CDR2 is FYNNEI. The CDR3 reads CASSVVGDQPQHF. CDR3 bases: TGTGCCAGCAGTGTTGTGGGGGACCAGCCCCAGCATTTT.

This chain connects TRBV25-1 to TRBJ2-7, with 11 bases identical to TRBD2. The germline gives CDR1 MGHDK, CDR2 SYGVNS. Trimming at V came to 5 bases and at J to 2 bases, leaving 5 bases not matched to a gene. The CDR3 contains 15 residues. The CDR3 DNA is TGTGCCAGCAGTAAGGGACTAGCGGCGACCTACGAGCAGTACTTC. It is translated as CASSKGLAATYEQYF.

The chain has TRBV19 and TRBJ1-2; 7 bases fit TRBD1. J lost 2 bases, V lost 7 bases, and 4 bases had no gene match. This CDR3 contains 13 residues. The germline V gene has CDR1 LNHDA and CDR2 SQIVND (reference sequence). The CDR3 reads CASNTGQNYGYTF. Here the CDR3 DNA reads TGTGCCAGTAATACGGGACAGAACTATGGCTACACCTTC.

The chain combines TRBV9 with TRBJ2-2; 8 bases agree with TRBD1. With V trimmed by 3 bases and J by 4 bases, 5 bases remained unmatched. The CDR3 spans 15 residues. The V gene's germline CDR1 is SGDLS and CDR2 YYNGEE. CDR3 sequence (DNA): TGTGCCAGCAGCGGAGGGACAGGACTCACCGGGGAGCTGTTTTTT. Encoded protein: CASSGGTGLTGELFF.

This clone was observed once. This chain connects TRBV12-3 or TRBV12-4 to TRBJ2-2; weak D call: TRBD2 (6 bases). Trimming took off 10 bases at V and 2 bases at J, with 11 bases between the two ends. The CDR3 runs 13 residues. The CDR3 reads CANKRVNTGELFF. The CDR3 nucleotides read TGTGCCAACAAGCGGGTTAACACCGGGGAGCTGTTTTTT.

The chain recombines TRBV11-3 with TRBJ1-1; 8 bases align to TRBD1. The trim removed 5 bases at V and 6 bases at J, leaving 11 bases unmatched. CDR1 and CDR2 (germline): SGHNT, YENEEA. The CDR3 loop spans 15 amino acids. The DNA for the CDR3 is TGTGCCAGCAGCCGCTCGGACAGGGCGGTCGCTGAAGCTTTCTTT. Amino acids: CASSRSDRAVAEAFF.

The CDR3 sequence: CASTWGQSREQFF. The CDR3 bases are TGTGCCAGCACGTGGGGCCAATCGCGGGAGCAGTTCTTC. The chain combines TRBV3-1 (or the pseudogene TRBV3-2) with TRBJ2-1, with a possible D match to TRBD1 (5 bases). CDR1 and CDR2 from the germline V gene are LGHDT and YNNKEL (reference sequence). CDR3 length: 13 residues. V was trimmed by 7 bases and J by 10 bases, leaving 17 bases between them.

The chain recombines TRBV14 with TRBJ2-2, with TRBD2 identical over 12 bases. The V and J ends lost 4 bases and 4 bases, in that order; junction bases with no gene match: 7. Germline V CDR1 and CDR2: SGHDN, FVKESK. The CDR3 spans 17 residues. The chain's CDR3 is CASSPWTSGTGTGELFF. The CDR3 coding sequence is TGTGCCAGCAGCCCCTGGACTAGCGGGACGGGCACCGGGGAGCTGTTTTTT.

The rearrangement uses TRBV28 and TRBJ2-7; 7 nucleotides match TRBD1. The junction had 9 bases not matched to a gene; V was cut back by 4 bases and J by 0 bases. This CDR3 contains 16 residues. Germline CDR1 and CDR2: MDHEN and SYDVKM. The CDR3 DNA reads TGTGCCAGCAGTTCCCAGGTGACAGGGAGCTCCTACGAGCAGTACTTC. Protein product: CASSSQVTGSSYEQYF.

This sequence joins TRBV15 and TRBJ2-1; no clear D. Trimming removed 4 bases from V and 3 bases from J, with 7 bases in between. This CDR3 region has 13 residues. The germline gives CDR1 LNHNV, CDR2 YYDKDF (reference sequence). CDR3 nucleotide sequence: TGTGCCACCAGCACACAGATCTACAATGAGCAGTTCTTC. It yields the protein CATSTQIYNEQFF.

This sequence joins TRBV7-3 and TRBJ2-2; D is tentatively TRBD1 or TRBD2 (5 bases each). Germline V CDR1 and CDR2: SGHTA, FQGTGA. This CDR3 has 15 amino acids. The germline V and J ends were trimmed by 2 bases and 5 bases, with 12 bases remaining between them. The chain's CDR3 is CASSLHPGTTGELFF. In DNA form, the CDR3 reads TGTGCCAGCAGCTTACACCCAGGGACGACCGGGGAGCTGTTTTTT.

The CDR3 loop reads CASSYGTDEAFF. The CDR3 DNA is TGCGCCAGCAGCTATGGGACGGATGAAGCTTTCTTT. The chain recombines TRBV5-1 with TRBJ1-1, with a weak D call TRBD1 (5 bases). This CDR3 contains 12 residues. Trimming removed 3 bases at V and 7 bases at J, with 10 bases between. Germline values: CDR1 SGHRS, CDR2 YFSETQ.

The chain uses TRBV10-1 and TRBJ2-5; the D is unclear. This CDR3 has 13 amino acids. From germline, CDR1 is WNHNN and CDR2 SYGVQD (reference sequence). V shed 2 bases and J shed 7 bases, with 11 bases lying between them. CDR3 loop: CASSELGSGTQYF. CDR3 DNA: TGCGCCAGCAGTGAGCTCGGGTCCGGGACCCAGTACTTC.

This clone turned up a few times. The V and J genes are TRBV15 and TRBJ1-4, with D unclear. V lost 0 bases, J lost 8 bases, and 7 bases lay in between. The germline V gene encodes CDR1 LNHNV and CDR2 YYDKDF (reference sequence). This CDR3 contains 13 residues. The CDR3 coding sequence is TGTGCCACCAGCAGAGATAGCGGAGAAAAACTGTTTTTT. Its protein product is CATSRDSGEKLFF.

The rearrangement links TRBV5-1 to TRBJ1-1; D not resolved. Per the germline V gene, CDR1 is SGHRS and CDR2 is YFSETQ. This CDR3 has 13 amino acids. Deletions cut 3 bases from V and 0 bases from J, with 6 bases between. The CDR3 DNA follows: TGCGCCAGCAGCTGGACGGTGAACACTGAAGCTTTCTTT. It codes for CASSWTVNTEAFF.

This clone was found once. V is TRBV5-1 and J is TRBJ1-4; D may be TRBD1 (6 bases). This CDR3 comprises 14 residues. The V end was cut by 3 bases, the J end by 5 bases, with 11 bases between. Germline CDR1 and CDR2: SGHRS and YFSETQ. The CDR3 loop is CASSSGQLNEKLFF. The CDR3, as DNA: TGCGCCAGCAGCTCCGGACAGTTAAATGAAAAACTGTTTTTT.

The chain employs TRBV9 and TRBJ2-3, with D unresolved. CDR1 is SGDLS, CDR2 YYNGEE, per germline. There are 11 residues in the CDR3. Trimming shortened V by 4 bases and J by 5 bases, and 5 bases separated the two germline ends. The DNA for the CDR3 is TGTGCCAGCAGCTTAGGAGATACGCAGTATTTT. This gives the protein CASSLGDTQYF.

This chain links TRBV30 with TRBJ2-1, with a possible D match to TRBD2 (6 bases). V was pared by 2 bases and J by 9 bases, with 17 bases between. Germline CDR1 is GTSNPN and CDR2 is SVGIG (reference sequence). The CDR3 is made up of 14 amino acids. The CDR3: CAWSTGELVPEQFF. The CDR3 region has the DNA TGTGCCTGGAGTACGGGGGAGTTAGTTCCTGAGCAGTTCTTC.

J is TRBJ2-1 and V is TRBV28, with no clear D. The length of the CDR3 is 14 residues. The germline V and J ends were trimmed by 3 bases and 9 bases, with 15 bases remaining between them. In germline, CDR1 is MDHEN, CDR2 SYDVKM. The CDR3 region has the DNA TGTGCCAGCAGTTTTGGCCCTCTCCCAATTGAGCAGTTCTTC. Amino acid sequence: CASSFGPLPIEQFF. Drawing the rest from reference TRBV28 and TRBJ2-1, the complete variable domain is DVKVTQSSRYLVKRTGEKVFLECVQDMDHENMFWYRQDPGLGLRLIYFSYDVKMKEKGDIPEGYSVSREKKERFSLILESASTNQTSMYLCASSFGPLPIEQFFGPGTRLTVL.

The chain uses TRBV6-5 and TRBJ1-1; no definite D call. The germline CDR1 and CDR2 sequences are MNHEY and SVGAGI. Trimming left V 6 bases short and J 0 bases short, with 14 bases between. CDR3 length equals 15 residues. Here the CDR3 DNA reads TGTGCCAGCAGCCGCCTCGACGGACTGAACACTGAAGCTTTCTTT. Its translation is CASSRLDGLNTEAFF.

This clone occurred a few times. The genes are TRBV3-1 (or the pseudogene TRBV3-2) and TRBJ1-1; D perhaps matches TRBD1 (6 bases). Germline CDR1 reads LGHDT; CDR2 reads YNNKEL (reference sequence). CDR3 length: 15 residues. The V and J ends lost 1 base and 2 bases respectively, with 11 bases between them. The CDR3 is CASSQVGGVNTEAFF. CDR3 sequence (DNA): TGTGCCAGCAGCCAAGTAGGGGGAGTAAACACTGAAGCTTTCTTT.

The J gene is TRBJ2-7, the V gene TRBV6-5, with 8 bases lining up with TRBD2. Trimming removed 5 bases from V and 3 bases from J; junction bases left unmatched: 6. The CDR3 has 14 residues. CDR1 MNHEY and CDR2 SVGAGI come from the germline V gene. CDR3 protein: CASSQTSANYEQYF. Written as DNA, the CDR3 is TGTGCCAGCAGTCAGACTAGCGCCAACTACGAGCAGTACTTC.

The genes are TRBV19 and TRBJ2-5; D is unclear. V was pared by 4 bases and J by 5 bases, with 5 bases between. The CDR3 sequence is 11 residues long. Germline V gene sequence: CDR1 LNHDA, CDR2 SQIVND (reference sequence). The CDR3 bases are TGTGCCAGTAGTAATATCGAGACCCAGTACTTC. Residues: CASSNIETQYF.

The chain carries TRBV27 and TRBJ2-5; no definite D call. The germline V gene encodes CDR1 MNHEY and CDR2 SMNVEV (reference sequence). The length of the CDR3 is 13 residues. V was trimmed by 8 bases and J by 5 bases, leaving 15 bases between them. CDR3 in amino acids: CASSRRETETQYF. Written as DNA, the CDR3 is TGTGCCAGCTCGCGAAGGGAAACGGAGACCCAGTACTTC.

The DNA for the CDR3 is TGTGCCAGCAGCTCACAGGGATACGATGGCTACACCTTC. Translating gives CASSSQGYDGYTF. The rearrangement joins TRBV6-5 to TRBJ1-2; possible D gene TRBD1, 6 bases. Between the trimmed V and J ends, which lost 6 bases and 6 bases, there was a span of 14 bases. This CDR3 has 13 residues. CDR1 is MNHEY, CDR2 SVGAGI, per germline.

The genes are TRBV18 and TRBJ2-1, with D tentatively TRBD2 (6 bases). V was clipped by 4 bases and J by 0 bases, with 10 bases between them. The CDR3 extends over 15 amino acids. The germline gives CDR1 KGHSH, CDR2 LQKENI. For the CDR3, the DNA is TGTGCCAGCTCACGGGACTCTCCCTCCTACAATGAGCAGTTCTTC. It translates to CASSRDSPSYNEQFF. Full variable domain (outside the CDR3, taken from reference TRBV18 and TRBJ2-1): NAGVMQNPRHLVRRRGQEARLRCSPMKGHSHVYWYRQLPEEGLKFMVYLQKENIIDESGMPKERFSAEFPKEGPSILRIQQVVRGDSAAYFCASSRDSPSYNEQFFGPGTRLTVL.